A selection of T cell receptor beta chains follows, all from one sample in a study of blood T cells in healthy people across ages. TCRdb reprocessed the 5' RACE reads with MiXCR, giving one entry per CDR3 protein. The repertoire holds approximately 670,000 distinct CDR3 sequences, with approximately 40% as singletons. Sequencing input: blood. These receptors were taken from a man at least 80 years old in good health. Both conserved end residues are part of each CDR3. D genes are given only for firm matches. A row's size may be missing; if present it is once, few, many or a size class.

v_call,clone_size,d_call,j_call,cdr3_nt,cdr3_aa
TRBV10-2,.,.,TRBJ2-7,TGCGCCAGCAGTGAGTCCCCCCTGCGTGGGGGGTTAGGGTACGAGCAGTACTTC,CASSESPLRGGLGYEQYF
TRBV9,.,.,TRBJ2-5,TGTGCCAGCAGCGTAGTCGCGGGGTTTGGGGAGACCCAGTACTTC,CASSVVAGFGETQYF
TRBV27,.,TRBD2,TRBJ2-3,TGTGCCAGCAGGTTAGGTAGACTAGCGGGAGCCCCAGATACGCAGTATTTT,CASRLGRLAGAPDTQYF
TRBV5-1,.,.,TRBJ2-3,TGCGCCAGCAGCTTGGTCTCCGGCCGGGAAATGACAGATACGCAGTATTTT,CASSLVSGREMTDTQYF
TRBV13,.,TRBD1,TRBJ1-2,TGTGCCAGCAGCGTCGACAGGGAAAACTATGGCTACACCTTC,CASSVDRENYGYTF
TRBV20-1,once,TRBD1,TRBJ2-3,TGCAGTGCTAGCACCACCGGGACAGGAGCAGATACGCAGTATTTT,CSASTTGTGADTQYF
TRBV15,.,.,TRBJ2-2,TGTGCCACCAGCAGAGATGGGTCCCTATTCGCCGGGGAGCTGTTTTTT,CATSRDGSLFAGELFF
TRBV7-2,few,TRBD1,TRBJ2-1,TGTGCCAGCAGCCAAAGTTTGGGACAGGGTAGGGGTGAGCAGTTCTTC,CASSQSLGQGRGEQFF
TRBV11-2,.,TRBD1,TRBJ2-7,TGTGCCAGCAGCTTAGATCCTGGTCCGCCGGACAGGGGGCGGCCCTCCTTCTACGAGCAGTACTTC,CASSLDPGPPDRGRPSFYEQYF
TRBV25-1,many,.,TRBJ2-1,TGTGCCAGCAGTCCCCTAGCCTACAATGAGCAGTTCTTC,CASSPLAYNEQFF
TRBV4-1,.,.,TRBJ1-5,TGCGCCAGCAGCCAAGAGGGCGGCGGGGGCGTCCAGCCCCAGCATTTT,CASSQEGGGGVQPQHF
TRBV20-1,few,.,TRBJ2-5,TGCAGTGCTAGAGATCCCAGCAAGGCTACTCAAGAGACCCAGTACTTC,CSARDPSKATQETQYF
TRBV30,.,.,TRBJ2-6,TGTGCCTGGAGTCGTCGGATTGATCATGGGGCCAACGTCCTGACTTTC,CAWSRRIDHGANVLTF
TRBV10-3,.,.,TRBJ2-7,TGTGCCATCAGATCTCCTTCTGCGGGGAGCTACGAGCAGTACTTC,CAIRSPSAGSYEQYF
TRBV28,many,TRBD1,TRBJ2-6,TGTGCCAGCAGATCGGGACAGGCTGGGGCCAACGTCCTGACTTTC,CASRSGQAGANVLTF
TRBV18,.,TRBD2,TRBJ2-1,TGTGCCAGCATCCCTAAGACTAGCGGGGCGGATGAGCAGTTCTTC,CASIPKTSGADEQFF
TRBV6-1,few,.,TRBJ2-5,TGTGCCAGCAGTGGGGCTGCTACTTGGGAGACCCAGTACTTC,CASSGAATWETQYF
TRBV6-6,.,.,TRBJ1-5,TGTGCCAGCAGCCGTCGGGGTACGGGCGGGCAGCCCCAGCATTTT,CASSRRGTGGQPQHF
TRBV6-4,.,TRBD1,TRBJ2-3,TGTGCCAGCAGTGCGACAGGGTTGGAGAGTACGCAGTATTTT,CASSATGLESTQYF
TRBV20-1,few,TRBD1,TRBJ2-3,TGCAGTGCCCAGAAGACAGGACAGGGCCCAGATACGCAGTATTTT,CSAQKTGQGPDTQYF
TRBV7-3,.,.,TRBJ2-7,TGTGTCAGCAGCGAAACTCCGGGAGCGCCCTACGAGCAGTACTTC,CVSSETPGAPYEQYF
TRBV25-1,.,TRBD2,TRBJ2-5,TGTGCCAGCAGTGAGGAGGGACTAGCGGGAGCGCAGTACTTC,CASSEEGLAGAQYF
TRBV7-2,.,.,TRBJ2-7,TGTGCCAGCAGCTTAGCGGGGGGAGCAGGGCTTAATGAGCAGTACTTC,CASSLAGGAGLNEQYF
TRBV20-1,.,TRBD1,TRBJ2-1,TGCAGTGCTAGAGACGAGTTCGGACAGGGAATGGACAATGAGCAGTTCTTC,CSARDEFGQGMDNEQFF
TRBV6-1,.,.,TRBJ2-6,TGTGCCAGCAGTCCCCGAGGGCCTGAATCCTCTGGGGCCAACGTCCTGACTTTC,CASSPRGPESSGANVLTF
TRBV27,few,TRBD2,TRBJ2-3,TGTGCCAGCAGTTCTGGCGGGAGGGCCCGAGATACGCAGTATTTT,CASSSGGRARDTQYF
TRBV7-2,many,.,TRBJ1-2,TGTGCCAGCAGCCTTGACCAGGGCAAGACAGGCTACACCTTC,CASSLDQGKTGYTF
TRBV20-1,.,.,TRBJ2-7,TGCAGTGCTGGGGGACCTAAGTTTAACTACGAGCAGTACTTC,CSAGGPKFNYEQYF
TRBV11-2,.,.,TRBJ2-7,TGTGCCAGCAGCTCTACCCCGGGACTGGGGGATTACAATGAGCAGTACTTC,CASSSTPGLGDYNEQYF
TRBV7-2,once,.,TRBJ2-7,TGTGCCAGCAGCTTAGTGGAGGGGACCTACGAGCAGTACTTC,CASSLVEGTYEQYF
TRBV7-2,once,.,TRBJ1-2,TGTGCCAGCAGCTCCCCTCGGGGGCCTAACTATGGCTACACCTTC,CASSSPRGPNYGYTF
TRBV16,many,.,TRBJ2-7,TGTGCCAGCAGCCAATCAGCAGAATCGGGGTACTTC,CASSQSAESGYF
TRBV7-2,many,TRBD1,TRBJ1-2,TGTGCCAGCAGCTTATCACAGGGGGCCTATGGCTACACCTTC,CASSLSQGAYGYTF
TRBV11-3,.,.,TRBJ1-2,TGTGCCAGCAGCTTAGCCGCTCAACAGGGATTATATGGCTACACCTTC,CASSLAAQQGLYGYTF
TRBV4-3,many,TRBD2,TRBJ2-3,TGCGCCAGCAGCCAAGATGGGCGGGGGGGCAGCACAGATACGCAGTATTTT,CASSQDGRGGSTDTQYF
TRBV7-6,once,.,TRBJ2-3,TGTGCCAGCAGCTTAAGGGTCGACAGTACGCAGTATTTT,CASSLRVDSTQYF
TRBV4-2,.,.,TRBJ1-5,TGTGCCAGCAGCCAAGGATCCAGGAACAGTCAGCCCCAGCATTTT,CASSQGSRNSQPQHF
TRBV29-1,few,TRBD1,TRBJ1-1,TGCAGCGTTGAATTACAGGACAGGGGTTGGTCTGAAGCTTTCTTT,CSVELQDRGWSEAFF
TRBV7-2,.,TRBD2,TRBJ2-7,TGTGCCAGCAGCTTACGTAGTCTAGCGGGAGGAAGCTCCTACGAGCAGTACTTC,CASSLRSLAGGSSYEQYF
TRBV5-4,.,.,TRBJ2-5,TGTGCCAGCAGCTTGGCGCCCTCCGCGGAGACCCAGTACTTC,CASSLAPSAETQYF
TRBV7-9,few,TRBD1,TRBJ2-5,TGTGCCAGCAGCTTAGAACAGGGGGCGCGGAAGGAGACCCAGTACTTC,CASSLEQGARKETQYF
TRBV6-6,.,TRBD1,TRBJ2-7,TGTGCCAGCAGTCCGGGACAGGGAACTACCTACGAGCAGTACTTC,CASSPGQGTTYEQYF
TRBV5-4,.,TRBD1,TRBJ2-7,TGTGCCAGCAGATCGGGACAGGGAAGCGAGCAGTACTTC,CASRSGQGSEQYF
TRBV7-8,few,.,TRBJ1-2,TGTGCCAGCAGCTTCGGCGACTATGGCTACACCTTC,CASSFGDYGYTF
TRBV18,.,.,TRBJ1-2,TGTGCCAGCTCACCGAACCCCGGGGCCTCAGTTGGTGGCTATGGCTACACCTTC,CASSPNPGASVGGYGYTF
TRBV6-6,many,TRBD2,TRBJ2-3,TGTGCCAGCAGGGGACTAGCGGGGAAAAGCACAGATACGCAGTATTTT,CASRGLAGKSTDTQYF
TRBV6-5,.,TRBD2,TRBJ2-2,TGTGCCAGCGGATTGACTAGCGGGAGCACCGGGGAGCTGTTTTTT,CASGLTSGSTGELFF
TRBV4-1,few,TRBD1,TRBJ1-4,TGCGCCAGCAGCCAAGTCAGCGGGACAGCTAATGAAAAACTGTTTTTT,CASSQVSGTANEKLFF
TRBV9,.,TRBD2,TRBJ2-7,TGTGCCAGCAGCGTACAAAGCGGGACGAGCTCCTACAATGAGCAGTACTTC,CASSVQSGTSSYNEQYF
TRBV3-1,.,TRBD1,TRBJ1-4,TGTGCCAGCAGCCAACAGGGGGGGACTAATGAAAAACCGTTTTTT,CASSQQGGTNEKPFF
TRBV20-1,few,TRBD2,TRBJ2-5,TGCAGTGCTAGGAGGGCGGGAGGTGCTGGTAGGGAGACCCAGTACTTC,CSARRAGGAGRETQYF